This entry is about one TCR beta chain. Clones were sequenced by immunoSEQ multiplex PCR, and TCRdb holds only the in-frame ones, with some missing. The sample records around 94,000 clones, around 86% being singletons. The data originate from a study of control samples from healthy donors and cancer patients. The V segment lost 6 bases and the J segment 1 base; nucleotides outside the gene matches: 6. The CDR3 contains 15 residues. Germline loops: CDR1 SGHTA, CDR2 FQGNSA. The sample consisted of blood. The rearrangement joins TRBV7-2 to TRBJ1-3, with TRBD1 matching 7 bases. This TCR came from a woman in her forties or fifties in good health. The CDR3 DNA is TGTGCCAGCAGGACAGGGCTAGCATCTGGAAACACCATATATTTT. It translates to CASRTGLASGNTIYF.